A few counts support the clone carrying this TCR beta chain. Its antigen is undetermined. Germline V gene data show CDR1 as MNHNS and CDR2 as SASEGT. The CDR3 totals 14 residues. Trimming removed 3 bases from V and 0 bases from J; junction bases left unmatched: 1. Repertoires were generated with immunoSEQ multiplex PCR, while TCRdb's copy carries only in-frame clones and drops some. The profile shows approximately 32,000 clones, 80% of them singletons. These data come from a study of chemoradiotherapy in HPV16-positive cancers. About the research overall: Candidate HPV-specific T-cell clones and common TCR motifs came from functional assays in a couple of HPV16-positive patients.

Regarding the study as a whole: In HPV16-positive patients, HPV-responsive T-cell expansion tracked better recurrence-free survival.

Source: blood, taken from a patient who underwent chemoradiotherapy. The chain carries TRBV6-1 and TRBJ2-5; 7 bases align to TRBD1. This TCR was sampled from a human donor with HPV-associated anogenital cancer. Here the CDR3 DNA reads TGTGCCAGCAGTGAGGGACAGAACCAAGAGACCCAGTACTTC. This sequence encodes CASSEGQNQETQYF.